This passage covers 21 T cell receptor beta chains from one sample sequenced in a study of blood T cell repertoires in COVID-19. Sequencing used immunoSEQ multiplex PCR; TCRdb keeps in-frame clones, though not all of them. The sample has roughly 83,000 clones; around 87% are singletons. The sample comprised peripheral blood. The receptors were gathered from a man aged 80 or over with active or convalescent COVID-19.

The DNA of the CDR3 is TGTGCCACCAGTGATCCAAGACAGGGAGAGCAAGCTTTCTTT. It yields the protein CATSDPRQGEQAFF. The V gene is TRBV24-1, the J gene TRBJ1-1; 7 bases are a match to TRBD1. This CDR3 has 14 amino acids. V trimming: 3 bases; J trimming: 9 bases; junction bases outside the gene matches: 9. CDR1 is KGHDR and CDR2 is SFDVKD in the germline V gene.

The CDR3 DNA is TGTGCCAGTAGTAACCTACCGTCAGATACGCAGTATTTT. This encodes CASSNLPSDTQYF. The chain uses TRBV19 and TRBJ2-3, with D unclear. CDR3 length: 13 residues. V lost 4 bases, J lost 4 bases, and 9 bases lay in between. The germline V gene has CDR1 LNHDA and CDR2 SQIVND (reference sequence).

This clone was seen a handful of times. CDR3 in DNA: TGTGCCAGCAGCCAACAGTTCGATGCCGGAAACACCATATATTTT. Its translation: CASSQQFDAGNTIYF. The chain is built from TRBV3-1 (or the pseudogene TRBV3-2) and TRBJ1-3; D call uncertain. Trimming took 2 bases from V and 4 from J, leaving 12 bases between them. The CDR3 covers 15 residues. Looked up from germline, CDR1 is LGHDT and CDR2 is YNNKEL (reference sequence).

V and J are TRBV7-9 and TRBJ1-1; 11 bases match TRBD1. The CDR3 has 14 amino acids. V trimming: 4 bases; J trimming: 4 bases; junction bases outside the gene matches: 2. CDR1 SEHNR and CDR2 FQNEAQ come from the germline V gene (reference sequence). DNA for the CDR3: TGTGCCAGCAGCTGGGGACAGGGGGTCACTGAAGCTTTCTTT. The encoded protein is CASSWGQGVTEAFF.

J is TRBJ1-5 and V is TRBV3-1 (or the pseudogene TRBV3-2), with TRBD1 matching over 10 bases. CDR1 and CDR2 from the germline V gene are LGHDT and YNNKEL (reference sequence). The CDR3 is 15 residues long. With V trimmed by 4 bases and J by 2 bases, 2 bases remained unmatched. The CDR3 nucleotides read TGTGCCAGCAGCCTAGGGACAGGGGGCAATCAGCCCCAGCATTTT. It yields the protein CASSLGTGGNQPQHF.

The chain joins TRBV18 to TRBJ1-5; D unresolved. Trimming removed 3 bases from V and 8 bases from J, with 14 bases in between. Germline CDR1 reads KGHSH; CDR2 reads LQKENI. CDR3 size: 14 residues. The CDR3, as DNA: TGTGCCAGCTCACCGACTGCGCTTCTGGAGCCCCAGCATTTT. It yields the protein CASSPTALLEPQHF.

This rearrangement joins TRBV18 to TRBJ1-2, with TRBD1 matching over 10 bases. The germline gives CDR1 KGHSH, CDR2 LQKENI. The CDR3 loop spans 16 amino acids. Trimming removed 4 bases from V and 4 bases from J; junction bases left unmatched: 9. CDR3: CASSLGGQGKVYGYTF. The CDR3 DNA reads as TGTGCCAGCTCACTGGGGGGACAGGGGAAAGTCTATGGCTACACCTTC.

The CDR3 region is CASSIAYGGGGGYTF. The CDR3 DNA is TGTGCCAGTAGTATCGCTTACGGAGGGGGCGGAGGCTACACCTTC. This chain joins TRBV19 and TRBJ1-2; 7 positions agree with TRBD1. Germline loops: CDR1 LNHDA, CDR2 SQIVND (reference sequence). Germline trimming cut 3 bases from V and 8 bases from J; bases unmatched to any gene: 12. This CDR3 has 15 residues.

V and J are TRBV18 and TRBJ2-4; no clear D gene. Looked up from germline, CDR1 is KGHSH and CDR2 is LQKENI. The CDR3 length is 23 residues. The ends were cut back, 6 bases at V and 0 bases at J, with 36 bases in the middle. CDR3 DNA sequence: TGTGCCAGCTCCCCCCAGTTCGCCAACGTCGCGGTCATTCTTGGTCGAGCCAAAAACATTCAGTACTTC. Its translation: CASSPQFANVAVILGRAKNIQYF.

The chain employs TRBV6-1 and TRBJ1-5; TRBD1 aligns across 8 bases. This CDR3 region has 16 residues. V gave up 4 bases and J gave up 3 bases; unmatched junction bases: 8. Germline CDR1 is MNHNS and CDR2 is SASEGT. Here the CDR3 DNA reads TGTGCCAGCAGTGTTTGGCAGGGGGCGGACAATCAGCCCCAGCATTTT. It specifies CASSVWQGADNQPQHF.

This clone occurred once. This chain links TRBV30 with TRBJ1-6, with 8 bases fitting TRBD1. The germline V gene encodes CDR1 GTSNPN and CDR2 SVGIG (reference sequence). Unmatched junction bases numbered 5, after V lost 0 bases and J lost 10 bases. The CDR3 is 14 residues long. CDR3 nucleotides: TGTGCCTGGAGTGTGGACAGGGAGGGGTCACCCCTCCACTTT. Residues: CAWSVDREGSPLHF.

The V call is TRBV19, the J call TRBJ1-4; D is undetermined. This CDR3 region has 17 residues. The germline V gene has CDR1 LNHDA and CDR2 SQIVND (reference sequence). The V end lost 4 bases, the J end lost 0 bases, and 15 bases lay between the germline ends. CDR3 sequence reads: CASSKTPMIATNEKLFF. CDR3 bases: TGTGCCAGTAGTAAGACACCAATGATCGCAACTAATGAAAAACTGTTTTTT. Variable domain in full (rest from reference TRBV19 and TRBJ1-4): DGGITQSPKYLFRKEGQNVTLSCEQNLNHDAMYWYRQDPGQGLRLIYYSQIVNDFQKGDIAEGYSVSREKKESFPLTVTSAQKNPTAFYLCASSKTPMIATNEKLFFGSGTQLSVL.

In the case of this clone: A read error may account for a junction end that differs from germline. The chain recombines TRBV18 with TRBJ1-1; 10 nucleotides align to TRBD1. Per the germline V gene, CDR1 is KGHSH and CDR2 is LQKENI. The CDR3 consists of 13 residues. This chain's CDR3 is CASSRGQGEVTLF. CDR3 nucleotide sequence: TGTGCCAGCTCACGAGGACAGGGGGAAGTCACCCTCTTT.

J is TRBJ1-4 and V is TRBV3-1 (or the pseudogene TRBV3-2); a weak D match, TRBD1 (6 bases). CDR3 length: 12 residues. Trimming shortened V by 5 bases and J by 12 bases, and 13 bases separated the two germline ends. Looked up from germline, CDR1 is LGHDT and CDR2 is YNNKEL (reference sequence). CDR3 sequence reads: CASSLYRAELFF. CDR3 DNA sequence: TGTGCCAGCAGCTTATACAGGGCGGAACTGTTTTTT.

Points on this clone: Other DNA sequences within the sample encode an identical CDR3. The chain uses TRBV5-1 and TRBJ2-2; D is undetermined. Trimming took off 0 bases at V and 0 bases at J, with 6 bases between the two ends. Germline assignment: CDR1 SGHRS and CDR2 YFSETQ. CDR3 length: 15 residues. DNA of the CDR3: TGCGCCAGCAGCTTGGTTCAGTCGAACACCGGGGAGCTGTTTTTT. Amino acids: CASSLVQSNTGELFF. Variable domain in full (rest from reference TRBV5-1 and TRBJ2-2): KAGVTQTPRYLIKTRGQQVTLSCSPISGHRSVSWYQQTPGQGLQFLFEYFSETQRNKGNFPGRFSGRQFSNSRSEMNVSTLELGDSALYLCASSLVQSNTGELFFGEGSRLTVL.

This chain connects TRBV6-5 to TRBJ2-6, with a weak D call TRBD1 (5 bases). The V and J ends lost 6 bases and 2 bases respectively, with 8 bases between them. CDR1 is MNHEY, CDR2 SVGAGI, per germline. This CDR3 region has 14 residues. This CDR3 is CASSKGAGANVLTF. CDR3 coding DNA: TGTGCCAGCAGCAAAGGGGCTGGGGCCAACGTCCTGACTTTC.

This rearrangement joins TRBV28 to TRBJ2-1; D may be TRBD1 (6 bases). Trimming left V 7 bases short and J 2 bases short, with 9 bases between. The CDR3 sequence is 13 residues long. Germline lookup yields CDR1 MDHEN and CDR2 SYDVKM. The CDR3 protein is CASKAGAYNEQFF. The DNA for the CDR3 is TGTGCCAGCAAGGCAGGGGCCTACAATGAGCAGTTCTTC.

V gene TRBV11-2 combines with J gene TRBJ1-1; the match to TRBD1 covers 8 bases. The CDR3 is made up of 16 amino acids. V dropped 0 bases and J dropped 3; count of bases not matched to a gene: 6. Germline assignment: CDR1 SGHAT and CDR2 FQNNGV. The CDR3 spells CASSLDPGRGHTEAFF. CDR3 DNA sequence: TGTGCCAGCAGCTTAGATCCCGGCAGGGGGCACACTGAAGCTTTCTTT.

The gene calls are TRBV10-2 and TRBJ1-2; 8 bases are shared with TRBD1. Germline assignment: CDR1 WSHSY and CDR2 SAAADI. This CDR3 comprises 14 residues. V was pared by 6 bases and J by 6 bases, with 9 bases of the junction left unmatched. The CDR3 sequence is CASSSDRGGHGYTF. The CDR3 DNA follows: TGCGCCAGCAGCTCCGACAGGGGTGGGCATGGCTACACCTTC.

The chain couples TRBV15 to TRBJ1-2, with D possibly TRBD1 on 5 matching bases. Germline lookup yields CDR1 LNHNV and CDR2 YYDKDF (reference sequence). V was pared by 0 bases and J by 6 bases, with 11 bases between. This CDR3 is 14 amino acids long. This chain's CDR3 is CATSRDVGGNGYTF. The CDR3 DNA follows: TGTGCCACCAGCAGAGACGTCGGGGGAAATGGCTACACCTTC.

The V call is TRBV12-5, the J call TRBJ1-5; D remains ambiguous. The germline V and J ends were trimmed by 3 bases and 3 bases, with 6 bases remaining between them. There are 13 residues in the CDR3. CDR1 is LGHNT and CDR2 is FRNRAP in the germline V gene. CDR3 loop: CASGLLSNQPQHF. In nucleotides, the CDR3 is TGTGCTAGTGGTTTACTATCCAATCAGCCCCAGCATTTT.